This T cell receptor (beta chain) was identified in a study of blood T cell repertoires in COVID-19. On the study more broadly: Collection of acute and convalescent COVID-19 samples took place in the United States, Italy and Spain. PBMCs, B-cell-depleted T cells, or T cells were the source of the cDNA or gDNA that made up the material.

As processed by the authors: Amplifying reference gene primers gave estimates of nucleated cell counts. The protocol was immunoSEQ multiplex PCR, while the TCRdb copy is restricted to in-frame clones and leaves out a portion. The V and J calls and clone size come from that table; D and trimming were worked out from the DNA. The profile covers a few hundred thousand clones, with roughly 82% appearing a single time and around 1.5% taken by the ten largest. The CDR3 extends over 13 amino acids. In germline, CDR1 is LNHDA, CDR2 SQIVND (reference sequence). V lost 8 bases and J lost 4, with 12 bases in between.

This TCR derives from a woman aged 40 to 50 who had recovered from COVID-19. Sequenced: peripheral blood. The chain couples TRBV19 to TRBJ1-5; possible D gene TRBD1, 6 bases. CDR3 residues: CASEDRYNQPQHF. The CDR3 DNA reads TGTGCCAGTGAAGACAGGTATAATCAGCCCCAGCATTTT.